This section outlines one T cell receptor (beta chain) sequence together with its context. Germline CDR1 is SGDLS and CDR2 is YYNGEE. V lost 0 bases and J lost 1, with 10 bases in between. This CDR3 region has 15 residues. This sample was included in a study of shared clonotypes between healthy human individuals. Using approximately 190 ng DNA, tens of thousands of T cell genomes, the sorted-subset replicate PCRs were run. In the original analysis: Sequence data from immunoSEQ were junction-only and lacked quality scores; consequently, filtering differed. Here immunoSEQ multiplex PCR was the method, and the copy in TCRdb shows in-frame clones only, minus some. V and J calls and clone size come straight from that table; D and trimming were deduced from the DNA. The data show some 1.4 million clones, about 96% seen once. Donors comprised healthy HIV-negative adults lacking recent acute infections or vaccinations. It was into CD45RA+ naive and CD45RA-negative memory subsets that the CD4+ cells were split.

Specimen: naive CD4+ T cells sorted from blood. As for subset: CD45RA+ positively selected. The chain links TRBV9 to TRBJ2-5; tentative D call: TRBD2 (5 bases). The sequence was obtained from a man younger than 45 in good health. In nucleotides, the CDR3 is TGTGCCAGCAGCGTAGCCCCTGGGAGCCAAGAGACCCAGTACTTC. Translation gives CASSVAPGSQETQYF.